One and the same sample provided the 25 T cell receptor beta chains below, sequenced in a study of glioma-infiltrating T cells after dendritic cell vaccination. Only in-frame clones appear in the TCRdb table, and some are missing; sequencing was by immunoSEQ multiplex PCR. The sample lists approximately 100,000 clones, around three quarters occurring once. The material sequenced was blood, taken before dendritic cell vaccination. Receptors were obtained from a human donor with glioblastoma.

The chain recombines TRBV18 with TRBJ2-1; D is undetermined. Trimming took 0 bases from V and 5 from J, leaving 5 bases between them. Germline V gene sequence: CDR1 KGHSH, CDR2 LQKENI. The CDR3 sequence is 13 residues long. The CDR3 region is CASSPPSNNEQFF. The CDR3 nucleotides read TGTGCCAGCTCACCACCGAGCAACAATGAGCAGTTCTTC.

This sequence joins TRBV7-9 and TRBJ2-7; 7 bases match TRBD1. This CDR3 spans 13 amino acids. The germline V gene encodes CDR1 SEHNR and CDR2 FQNEAQ (reference sequence). J lost 4 bases, V lost 3 bases, and 3 bases had no gene match. The chain's CDR3 is CASSFRDRYEQYF. CDR3 coding DNA: TGTGCCAGCAGCTTCCGGGACAGATACGAGCAGTACTTC.

This clone was detected only a few times. The genes are TRBV18 and TRBJ2-2; D is ambiguous. The CDR3 covers 17 residues. The germline V gene has CDR1 KGHSH and CDR2 LQKENI. V lost 1 base to trimming and J lost 2 bases, with 14 bases between them. The CDR3 DNA reads as TGTGCCAGCTCACCACTCTCCCCAGGTGGCAACACCGGGGAGCTGTTTTTT. Translating gives CASSPLSPGGNTGELFF.

This clone was counted only a few times. The chain joins TRBV7-6 to TRBJ1-1; D gene ambiguous. Per germline, CDR1 SGHVS and CDR2 FNYEAQ. V lost 3 bases, J lost 6 bases, and 5 bases lay in between. The CDR3 loop spans 11 amino acids. DNA for the CDR3: TGTGCCAGCAGCTTTTTAGCTGAAGCTTTCTTT. This sequence encodes CASSFLAEAFF.

The table lists this clone with a count of one. The chain joins TRBV5-1 to TRBJ2-5, with D perhaps matching TRBD1 (6 bases). Germline V gives CDR1 SGHRS, CDR2 YFSETQ. This CDR3 spans 17 amino acids. V was clipped by 4 bases and J by 3 bases, with 22 bases between them. CDR3 amino acids: CASSLGFGQWFKETQYF. Here the CDR3 DNA reads TGCGCCAGCAGCCTTGGATTTGGACAGTGGTTTAAAGAGACCCAGTACTTC.

The V call is TRBV21-1, the J call TRBJ1-2; the DNA was not used to check the table's D call, TRBD1. TRBV21-1 is a pseudogene segment. There are 13 residues in the CDR3. As DNA, the CDR3 is TGTGCCAGCAGGAATACAGGGGGCTGGGGCTACACCTTC. Amino acids: CASRNTGGWGYTF.

The chain uses TRBV10-1 and TRBJ2-3; D might be TRBD2 (5 bases). This CDR3 has 13 amino acids. The V gene lost 2 bases and the J gene lost 3 bases, with 6 bases spanning the gap. From germline, CDR1 is WNHNN and CDR2 SYGVQD (reference sequence). CDR3 DNA sequence: TGCGCCAGCAGTGAGAGAGGGACAGATACGCAGTATTTT. Its translation: CASSERGTDTQYF.

Turning to this clone: Its ends do not fully match the called genes, so a read error is possible. The rearrangement links TRBV28 to TRBJ1-5, with TRBD1 as a possible D gene (5 bases). Germline-derived CDR1 and CDR2 are MDHEN and SYDVKM. There are 15 residues in the CDR3. CDR3 coding DNA: TGTGCCAGCAGTTTCGGTAGGGGAAGCACTCAGCCCCAGCATTTT. As protein: CASSFGRGSTQPQHF.

This clone was seen a single time. This chain connects TRBV30 to TRBJ2-3; the match to TRBD2 covers 7 bases. This CDR3 has 15 amino acids. Germline V gene sequence: CDR1 GTSNPN, CDR2 SVGIG (reference sequence). The junction had 9 bases not matched to a gene; V was cut back by 2 bases and J by 4 bases. CDR3 region: CAWSTKLGLADTQYF. The CDR3 bases are TGTGCCTGGAGTACAAAATTAGGACTAGCAGATACGCAGTATTTT.

The J gene is TRBJ2-3, the V gene TRBV5-8, with 14 bases identical to TRBD2. In germline, CDR1 is SGHTS, CDR2 YDEGEE. The CDR3 covers 17 residues. J was trimmed by 2 bases and V by 3 bases; bases with no gene match: 5. CDR3 amino acids: CASSWGLAGEITDTQYF. The CDR3 coding sequence is TGTGCCAGCAGCTGGGGACTAGCGGGGGAGATCACAGATACGCAGTATTTT.

This clone appeared a single time. The chain recombines TRBV19 with TRBJ1-5, with D uncertain. Germline V gene sequence: CDR1 LNHDA, CDR2 SQIVND (reference sequence). The CDR3 is made up of 15 amino acids. Trimming took 3 bases from V and 4 from J, leaving 13 bases between them. The DNA of the CDR3 is TGTGCCAGTAGTATCCAGGTGTCGATAAATCAGCCCCAGCATTTT. This gives the protein CASSIQVSINQPQHF.

The chain is built from TRBV5-1 and TRBJ1-2, with 7 nucleotides matching TRBD1. J lost 2 bases, V lost 3 bases, and 13 bases had no gene match. This CDR3 is 17 amino acids long. The germline V gene encodes CDR1 SGHRS and CDR2 YFSETQ. CDR3 sequence (DNA): TGCGCCAGCAGCTACTACCGGACAGGTACCATAAACTATGGCTACACCTTC. Encoded protein: CASSYYRTGTINYGYTF.

This clone appeared a single time. J is TRBJ1-1 and V is TRBV5-1; 7 bases match TRBD1. The V segment lost 4 bases and the J segment 4 bases; nucleotides outside the gene matches: 7. The germline gives CDR1 SGHRS, CDR2 YFSETQ. CDR3 length: 14 residues. CDR3 sequence (DNA): TGCGCCAGCAGCGCTCAGGGGGATGGCACTGAAGCTTTCTTT. Amino acids: CASSAQGDGTEAFF.

The chain recombines TRBV29-1 with TRBJ2-3, with D hard to call. This CDR3 contains 11 residues. The germline V and J ends were trimmed by 7 bases and 0 bases, with 5 bases remaining between them. Germline V gives CDR1 SQVTM, CDR2 ANQGSEA. The CDR3 DNA is TGCAGCGGCTATAGCACAGATACGCAGTATTTT. Amino acid sequence: CSGYSTDTQYF.

This rearrangement joins TRBV10-3 to TRBJ2-7, with 8 bases that match TRBD2. This CDR3 spans 13 amino acids. V shed 8 bases, J shed 4 bases, and the junction held 7 bases outside the gene matches. Germline V CDR1 and CDR2: ENHRY, SYGVKD. CDR3 bases: TGTGCCATCGGAGCGGGGGCCGGGTACGAGCAGTACTTC. Protein product: CAIGAGAGYEQYF.

This clone has only one observation. This chain connects TRBV7-6 to TRBJ1-2; D perhaps matches TRBD1 (5 bases). The CDR3 is made up of 12 amino acids. CDR1 is SGHVS and CDR2 is FNYEAQ in the germline V gene. V was clipped by 8 bases and J by 4 bases, with 11 bases between them. CDR3 loop: CASAGFGYGYTF. CDR3 bases: TGTGCCAGCGCAGGGTTCGGCTATGGCTACACCTTC.

The chain recombines TRBV5-1 with TRBJ2-3; 8 bases align to TRBD1. Germline loops: CDR1 SGHRS, CDR2 YFSETQ. The V gene end was trimmed by 4 bases and the J gene end by 9 bases; junction bases not matched to a gene: 10. The CDR3 runs to 14 residues. CDR3 sequence: CASSGTGSGWTQYF. The CDR3 coding sequence is TGCGCCAGCAGCGGGACAGGCTCCGGCTGGACGCAGTATTTT.

The chain uses TRBV5-4 and TRBJ1-6, with 7 bases matching TRBD1. The CDR3 spans 16 residues. Germline CDR1 SGHNT, CDR2 YYREEE (reference sequence). The ends lost 6 bases at V and 0 bases at J; junction bases unmatched: 6. CDR3 nucleotides: TGTGCCAGCAACCGCAGGGGGAGCTCCTATAATTCACCCCTCCACTTT. Residues: CASNRRGSSYNSPLHF.

The chain links TRBV4-1 to TRBJ1-5; TRBD1 aligns across 8 bases. Looked up from germline, CDR1 is MGHRA and CDR2 is YSYEKL. Unmatched junction bases numbered 8, after V lost 6 bases and J lost 4 bases. The CDR3 is made up of 15 amino acids. DNA for the CDR3: TGCGCCAGCAGTCTGGACAGGGTTGGAAATCAGCCCCAGCATTTT. Translating it yields CASSLDRVGNQPQHF.

The V gene is TRBV7-9, the J gene TRBJ2-7; TRBD2 agrees at 8 bases. This CDR3 is built from 17 residues. Per the germline V gene, CDR1 is SEHNR and CDR2 is FQNEAQ (reference sequence). V lost 5 bases to trimming and J lost 4 bases; unmatched junction nucleotides: 16. The DNA for the CDR3 is TGTGCCAGCAGCGGGGTGTGGGGACTAGAAGGGCCATACGAGCAGTACTTC. Its translation: CASSGVWGLEGPYEQYF.

This clone was observed many times. This rearrangement joins TRBV6-5 to TRBJ1-4, with a tentative D call TRBD1 (6 bases). CDR1 and CDR2 (germline): MNHEY, SVGAGI. This CDR3 has 16 amino acids. The V and J ends lost 0 bases and 5 bases respectively, with 13 bases between them. DNA of the CDR3: TGTGCCAGCAGTTACTCGATGTGGACAGCGAATGAAAAACTGTTTTTT. Amino acids: CASSYSMWTANEKLFF.

The CDR3 region has the DNA TGTGCCAGCAGCCAAGGTCTAGCGGGGGGCCTTAGCACCTACGAGCAGTACTTC. Its translation is CASSQGLAGGLSTYEQYF. V and J are TRBV14 and TRBJ2-7, with 11 positions matching TRBD2. Germline V gives CDR1 SGHDN, CDR2 FVKESK. V shed 1 base, J shed 2 bases, and the junction held 10 bases outside the gene matches. The CDR3 consists of 18 residues.

This chain uses TRBV2 with TRBJ1-1; D unclear. The CDR3 loop spans 13 amino acids. Germline values: CDR1 SNHLY, CDR2 FYNNEI. With 6 bases removed from V and 5 bases from J, the gap between germline ends came to 13 bases. This CDR3 reads CASRTSGVTEAFF. The DNA for the CDR3 is TGTGCCAGCAGGACGTCCGGGGTGACTGAAGCTTTCTTT.

V and J are TRBV7-2 and TRBJ1-2; D is possibly TRBD1 (6 bases). Germline CDR1 reads SGHTA; CDR2 reads FQGNSA. There are 12 residues in the CDR3. V lost 11 bases to trimming and J lost 7 bases, with 17 bases between them. The CDR3 bases are TGTGCCTTCCCCCGGGGGGGCTCTGGCTACACCTTC. It is translated as CAFPRGGSGYTF. The full variable domain, its missing parts supplied by reference TRBV7-2 and TRBJ1-2, is GAGVSQSPSNKVTEKGKDVELRCDPISGHTALYWYRQSLGQGLEFLIYFQGNSAPDKSGLPSDRFSAERTGGSVSTLTIQRTQQEDSAVYLCAFPRGGSGYTFGSGTRLTVV.

The V call is TRBV5-1, the J call TRBJ2-3, with D perhaps TRBD1 (6 bases). This CDR3 is 15 amino acids long. Germline lookup yields CDR1 SGHRS and CDR2 YFSETQ. Trimming stripped 3 bases from V and 0 bases from J, with 11 bases between. Here the CDR3 DNA reads TGCGCCAGCAGCTCCAGGGGAGTCAGCACAGATACGCAGTATTTT. It translates to CASSSRGVSTDTQYF.